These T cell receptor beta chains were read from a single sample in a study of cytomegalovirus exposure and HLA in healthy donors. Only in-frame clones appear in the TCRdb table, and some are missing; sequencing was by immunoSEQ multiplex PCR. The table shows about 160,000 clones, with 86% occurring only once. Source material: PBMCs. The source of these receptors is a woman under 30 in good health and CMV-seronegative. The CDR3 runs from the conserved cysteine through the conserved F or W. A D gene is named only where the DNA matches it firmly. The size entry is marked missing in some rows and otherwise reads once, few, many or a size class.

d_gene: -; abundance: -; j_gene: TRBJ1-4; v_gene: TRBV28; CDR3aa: CASQDSATNEKLFF
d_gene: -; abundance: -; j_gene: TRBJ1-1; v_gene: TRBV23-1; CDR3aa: CASSHRDWNTEAFF
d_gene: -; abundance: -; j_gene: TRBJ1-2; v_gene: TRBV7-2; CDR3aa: CASSPWTAYGYTF
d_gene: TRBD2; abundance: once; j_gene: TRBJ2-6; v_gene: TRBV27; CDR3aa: CASRGGGPTGANVLTF
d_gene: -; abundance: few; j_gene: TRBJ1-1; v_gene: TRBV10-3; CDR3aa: CAISAGINRELKNTEAFF
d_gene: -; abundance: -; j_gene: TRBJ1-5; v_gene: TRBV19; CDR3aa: CASTKFNQPQHF
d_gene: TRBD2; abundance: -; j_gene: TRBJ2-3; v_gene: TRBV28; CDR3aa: CASSLLAGVPDTQYF
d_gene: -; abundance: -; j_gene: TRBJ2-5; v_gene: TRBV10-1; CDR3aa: CASSDRRGETQYF
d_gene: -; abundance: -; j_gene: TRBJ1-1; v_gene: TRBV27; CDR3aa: CASSPDWNTEAFF
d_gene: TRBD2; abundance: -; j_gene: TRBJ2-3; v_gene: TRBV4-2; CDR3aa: CASSQVGSGRAPDTQYF
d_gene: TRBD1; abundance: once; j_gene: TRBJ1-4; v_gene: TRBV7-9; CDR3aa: CASSPWDRTNEKLFF
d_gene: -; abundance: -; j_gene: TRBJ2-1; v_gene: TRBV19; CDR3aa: CASSTRRQGNEQFF
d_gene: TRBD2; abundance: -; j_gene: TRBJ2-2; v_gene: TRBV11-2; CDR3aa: CASSPIGTSGMGELFF
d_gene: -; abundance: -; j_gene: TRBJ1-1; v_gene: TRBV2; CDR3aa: CASREGRNTEAFF
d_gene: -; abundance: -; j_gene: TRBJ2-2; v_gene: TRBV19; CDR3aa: CASSISRRGWGTGELFF
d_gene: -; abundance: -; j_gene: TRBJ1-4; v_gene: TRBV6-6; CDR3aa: CASTPDSPTNEKLFF
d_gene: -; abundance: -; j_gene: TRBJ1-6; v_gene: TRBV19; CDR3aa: CASRQAHSSPLHF
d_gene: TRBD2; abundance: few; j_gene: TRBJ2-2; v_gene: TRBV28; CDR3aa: CASSLGSGDTGELFF
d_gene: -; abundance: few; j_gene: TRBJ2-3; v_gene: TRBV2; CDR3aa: CASSKRPTSTDTQYF
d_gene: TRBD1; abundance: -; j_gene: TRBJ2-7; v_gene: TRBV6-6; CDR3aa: CASRPGTGGSYEQYF
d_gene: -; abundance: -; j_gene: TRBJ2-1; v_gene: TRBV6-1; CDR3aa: CASMATRYNEQFF
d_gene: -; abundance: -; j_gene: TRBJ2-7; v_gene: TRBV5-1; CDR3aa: CASRGAAISYEQYF
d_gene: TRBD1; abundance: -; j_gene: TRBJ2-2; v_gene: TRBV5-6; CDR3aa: CASSEGGRGTGELFF
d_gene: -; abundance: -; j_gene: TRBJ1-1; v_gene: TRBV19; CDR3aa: CASNARVEGNTEAFF
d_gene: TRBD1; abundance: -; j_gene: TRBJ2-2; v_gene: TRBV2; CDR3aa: CASRRDRGPGELFF
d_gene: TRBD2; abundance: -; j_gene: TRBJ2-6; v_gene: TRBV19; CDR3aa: CASSSGGEANVLTF
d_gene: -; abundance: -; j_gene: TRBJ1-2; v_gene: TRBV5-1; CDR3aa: CASSLESGLYGYTF
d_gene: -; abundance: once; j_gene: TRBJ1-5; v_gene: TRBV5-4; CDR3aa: CASSLGGGGGNQPQHF
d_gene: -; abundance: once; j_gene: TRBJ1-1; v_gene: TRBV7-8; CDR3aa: CASSLSAREDTEAFF
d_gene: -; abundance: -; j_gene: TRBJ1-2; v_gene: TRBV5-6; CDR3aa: CASSSMAGYPF
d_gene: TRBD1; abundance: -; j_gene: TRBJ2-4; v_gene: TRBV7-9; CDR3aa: CSSSLGRTGVAKNIQYF
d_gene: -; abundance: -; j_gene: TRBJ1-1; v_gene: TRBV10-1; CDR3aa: CASSATGITEAFF
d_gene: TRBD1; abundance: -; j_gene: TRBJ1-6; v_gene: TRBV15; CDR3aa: CATSTTTPGQRSSYNSPLHF
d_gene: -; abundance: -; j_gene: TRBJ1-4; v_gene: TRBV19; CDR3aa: CASSIVGGSNNEKLFF
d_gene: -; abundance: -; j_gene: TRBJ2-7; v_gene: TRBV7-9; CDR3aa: CSSSLADREQYF
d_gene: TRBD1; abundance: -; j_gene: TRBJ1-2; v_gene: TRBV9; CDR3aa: CASRRDRGGAGYTF
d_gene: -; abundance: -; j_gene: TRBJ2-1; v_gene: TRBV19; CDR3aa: CASSIDLGEYSYNEQFF
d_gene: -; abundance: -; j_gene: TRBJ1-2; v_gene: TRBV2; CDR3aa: CASSEARRVWGYTF
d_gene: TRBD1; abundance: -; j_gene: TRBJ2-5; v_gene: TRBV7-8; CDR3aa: CASSSPDRRPQYF
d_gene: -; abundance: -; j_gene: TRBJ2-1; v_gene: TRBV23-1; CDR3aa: CASRPNNEQFF
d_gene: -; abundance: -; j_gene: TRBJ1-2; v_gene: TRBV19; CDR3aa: CASSIGTVYGDYTF
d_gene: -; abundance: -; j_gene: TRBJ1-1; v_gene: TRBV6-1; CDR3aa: CASSAQQGNTEAFF
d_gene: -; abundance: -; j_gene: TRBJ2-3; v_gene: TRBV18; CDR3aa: CASSPDQGYYTQYF
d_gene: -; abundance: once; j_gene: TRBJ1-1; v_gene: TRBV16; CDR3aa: CASSQWGGGTEAFF
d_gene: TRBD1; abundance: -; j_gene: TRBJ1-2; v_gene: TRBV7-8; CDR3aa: CASSLERTGRGGYTF
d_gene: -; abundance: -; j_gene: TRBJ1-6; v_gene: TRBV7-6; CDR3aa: CASSLVSSYNSPLHF
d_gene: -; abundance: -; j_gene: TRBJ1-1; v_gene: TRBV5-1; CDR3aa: CASRPRQAGNTEAFF
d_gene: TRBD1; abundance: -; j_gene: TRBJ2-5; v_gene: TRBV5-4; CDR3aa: CASSLVDRGQETQYF